Many counts were recorded for the clone carrying this TCR beta chain. Its antigen is undetermined. This entry belongs to a study of T cells in Graves' hyperthyroidism and ophthalmopathy. As for the study in general: Pretreatment peripheral blood was obtained at initial diagnosis. Study-level findings and limits: It was a median around 6 months before onset that the model predicted ophthalmopathy. Blood also showed most of the thyroid clonotypes that were expanded above 0.001.

In germline, CDR1 is DFQATT, CDR2 SNEGSKA (reference sequence). The V segment lost 1 base and the J segment 1 base; nucleotides outside the gene matches: 7. The CDR3 has 16 amino acids. RNA transcripts yielded amplified TCR beta CDR3 regions. The study used the HTBI primer set for a first-round RT-PCR of the TCR CDR3. MiXCR was run by TCRdb on the multiplex PCR reads, yielding one entry per CDR3 protein. This table holds hundreds of thousands of distinct CDR3 sequences, 12% to 15% found once. The sample comprised blood. The source is a woman aged 40 to 50 with Graves' hyperthyroidism. The chain couples TRBV20-1 to TRBJ2-7; TRBD1 matches at 10 bases. The CDR3 nucleotides are TGCAGTGCTAGAGCCCCCGGACAGGGGGGTTCCTACGAGCAGTACTTC. As protein: CSARAPGQGGSYEQYF.